Presented here are 28 T cell receptor beta chains from one specimen sequenced in a study of vaccination and CD4 T cells after COVID-19. With the Oncomine TCR Beta short-read assay, DNA from cultured CD4+ T cells was sequenced. Each CDR3 protein is one row after TCRdb ran MiXCR on the PCR reads. The sample records approximately 15,000 distinct CDR3 sequences, roughly 53% being singletons. The treatment denotes: approximately 9-day PBMC culture with coronavirus spike peptide pools or control peptides (ViraFEST assay). Their recognized antigens are unknown. The input for sequencing was CD4+ T cells from blood, cultured in vitro, taken before SARS-CoV-2 vaccination. These receptors all come from a human donor who had recovered from COVID-19.

The chain carries TRBV20-1 and TRBJ1-1; tentatively, D is TRBD1 (6 bases). V shed 6 bases and J shed 2 bases, with 10 bases lying between them. The CDR3 totals 12 residues. The germline V gene has CDR1 DFQATT and CDR2 SNEGSKA (reference sequence). In DNA, the CDR3 is TGCAGTGCGAACAGGGTTAACACTGAAGCTTTCTTT. Protein product: CSANRVNTEAFF.

J is TRBJ1-2 and V is TRBV30; 8 positions agree with TRBD1. The CDR3 contains 15 residues. V trimming: 3 bases; J trimming: 5 bases; junction bases outside the gene matches: 11. Germline loops: CDR1 GTSNPN, CDR2 SVGIG (reference sequence). CDR3 sequence: CAWSVTGQGWYGYTF. The CDR3 DNA reads TGTGCCTGGAGCGTCACAGGACAGGGATGGTATGGCTACACCTTC. Supplemented by reference TRBV30 and TRBJ1-2, the full variable domain reads SQTIHQWPATLVQPVGSPLSLECTVEGTSNPNLYWYRQAAGRGLQLLFYSVGIGQISSEVPQNLSASRPQDRQFILSSKKLLLSDSGFYLCAWSVTGQGWYGYTFGSGTRLTVV.

This clonotype was seen only a few times. In DNA, the CDR3 is TGTGCCAGTAGGAACAGGTCCCCGACCCGCAATCAGCCCCAGCATTTT. Its translation is CASRNRSPTRNQPQHF. The chain carries TRBV19 and TRBJ1-5, with a possible D match to TRBD1 (5 bases). There are 16 residues in the CDR3. V lost 6 bases and J 2 bases, leaving 17 bases between the germline ends. CDR1 and CDR2 (germline): LNHDA, SQIVND (reference sequence).

The gene calls are TRBV7-9 and TRBJ2-7; D might be TRBD2 (6 bases). With 2 bases removed from V and 6 bases from J, the gap between germline ends came to 17 bases. Germline V gene lookup returns CDR1 SEHNR and CDR2 FQNEAQ (reference sequence). The CDR3 is 15 residues long. Here the CDR3 DNA reads TGTGCCAGCAGCTTAAGCGGAGGGTCTGGGGGCGAGCAGTACTTC. As protein: CASSLSGGSGGEQYF.

In its sample, this clonotype was seen a few times. The chain links TRBV27 to TRBJ2-1; 9 bases map to TRBD2. J was trimmed by 4 bases and V by 0 bases; bases with no gene match: 7. Germline CDR1 is MNHEY and CDR2 is SMNVEV (reference sequence). The CDR3 extends over 17 amino acids. The CDR3 spells CASSLSLTSGGYNEQFF. The CDR3 DNA sequence: TGTGCCAGCAGTTTATCCTTGACTAGCGGCGGGTACAATGAGCAGTTCTTC.

This chain joins TRBV27 and TRBJ1-6, with D possibly being TRBD1 (5 bases). V lost 3 bases and J 6 bases, leaving 12 bases between the germline ends. The CDR3 length is 15 residues. CDR1 is MNHEY, CDR2 SMNVEV, per germline (reference sequence). CDR3 region: CASSFRGDGNSPLHF. The DNA for the CDR3 is TGTGCCAGCAGTTTTCGGGGGGACGGTAATTCACCCCTCCACTTT.

The V call is TRBV12-3 or TRBV12-4, the J call TRBJ1-6; 8 bases agree with TRBD1. V lost 6 bases, J lost 8 bases, and 6 bases stayed unmatched. The CDR3 contains 14 residues. The CDR3 DNA reads TGTGCCAGCAGCAGACAGGGGAATTATTCACCCCTCCACTTT. This translates into CASSRQGNYSPLHF.

The rearrangement links TRBV12-3 or TRBV12-4 to TRBJ2-7; 9 bases align to TRBD1. The CDR3 loop spans 13 amino acids. V trimming: 5 bases; J trimming: 4 bases; junction bases outside the gene matches: 3. CDR3 DNA: TGTGCCAGCAGTCTAGGACAGGGGTACGAGCAGTACTTC. Its translation: CASSLGQGYEQYF.

The chain links TRBV20-1 to TRBJ1-1, with D possibly being TRBD1 (5 bases). Germline V gene sequence: CDR1 DFQATT, CDR2 SNEGSKA (reference sequence). V shed 0 bases and J shed 1 base, with 9 bases lying between them. The CDR3 is 14 amino acids. The CDR3: CSARDPGQNTEAFF. CDR3 bases: TGCAGTGCTAGAGATCCGGGGCAGAACACTGAAGCTTTCTTT.

V usage is TRBV19 and J usage is TRBJ1-2; D is possibly TRBD1 (5 bases). This CDR3 comprises 14 residues. CDR1 is LNHDA, CDR2 SQIVND, per germline (reference sequence). V lost 7 bases, J lost 4 bases, and 16 bases lay in between. CDR3 region: CASNPTVPSYGYTF. The CDR3 coding sequence is TGTGCCAGTAATCCGACAGTTCCCAGCTATGGCTACACCTTC.

The chain employs TRBV2 and TRBJ2-1; possible D gene TRBD2, 5 bases. Germline CDR1 is SNHLY and CDR2 is FYNNEI. The CDR3 runs to 14 residues. V shed 2 bases and J shed 13 bases, with 18 bases lying between them. The CDR3 DNA is TGTGCCAGCAGTGAATTTGGTGGGAGCGCCCCCCAGTTCTTC. It codes for CASSEFGGSAPQFF. Full variable domain (remainder filled in from reference TRBV2 and TRBJ2-1): EPEVTQTPSHQVTQMGQEVILRCVPISNHLYFYWYRQILGQKVEFLVSFYNNEISEKSEIFDDQFSVERPDGSNFTLKIRSTKLEDSAMYFCASSEFGGSAPQFFGPGTRLTVL.

The sample holds a few counts of this clonotype. CDR3: CASSLTGPGLGSPLHF. The CDR3 bases are TGTGCCAGCAGCTTAACGGGGCCGGGGTTAGGGTCACCCCTCCACTTT. This rearrangement joins TRBV7-3 to TRBJ1-6; perhaps TRBD1 as D (5 bases). Germline V CDR1 and CDR2: SGHTA, FQGTGA. The CDR3 has 16 amino acids. Between the trimmed V and J ends, which lost 0 bases and 10 bases, there was a span of 16 bases.

In nucleotides, the CDR3 is TGTGCCAGCAGCCGCGGGCCGCGGGGCACCGGGGAGCTGTTTTTT. Amino acids: CASSRGPRGTGELFF. The J gene is TRBJ2-2, the V gene TRBV7-2, with a weak D call TRBD2 (6 bases). Germline assignment: CDR1 SGHTA and CDR2 FQGNSA. The CDR3 is made up of 15 amino acids. V lost 5 bases to trimming and J lost 4 bases, with 14 bases between them.

This chain joins TRBV6-1 and TRBJ1-2; the D is unclear. Germline V gene lookup returns CDR1 MNHNS and CDR2 SASEGT. The germline V and J ends were trimmed by 7 bases and 4 bases, with 19 bases remaining between them. The CDR3 sequence is 15 residues long. CDR3 nucleotide sequence: TGTGCCAGCACCCCTGGGCGGGGAGGGAGCTATGGCTACACCTTC. Protein sequence: CASTPGRGGSYGYTF.

The chain has TRBV5-4 and TRBJ1-6; D is undetermined. This CDR3 has 14 residues. The V gene lost 5 bases and the J gene lost 3 bases, with 9 bases spanning the gap. Per the germline V gene, CDR1 is SGHNT and CDR2 is YYREEE (reference sequence). CDR3 in amino acids: CASREDLYNSPLHF. CDR3 coding DNA: TGTGCCAGCAGGGAGGACCTCTATAATTCACCCCTCCACTTT.

This clonotype was detected only a few times. The chain joins TRBV2 to TRBJ1-6, with a tentative D call TRBD1 (6 bases). V gave up 6 bases and J gave up 10 bases, with 16 bases separating them. The V gene's germline CDR1 is SNHLY and CDR2 FYNNEI. The CDR3 consists of 14 residues. Written as DNA, the CDR3 is TGTGCCAGCAGCAACAGGGTTGGTGAGTCACCCCTCCACTTT. It is translated as CASSNRVGESPLHF.

V gene TRBV4-3 combines with J gene TRBJ2-2; no clear D. CDR1 and CDR2 (germline): LGHNA, YSLEER. CDR3 length equals 13 residues. The ends were cut back, 3 bases at V and 3 bases at J, with 5 bases in the middle. Here the CDR3 reads CASSQSHTGELFF. In DNA, the CDR3 is TGCGCCAGCAGCCAGTCCCACACCGGGGAGCTGTTTTTT.

This clonotype came up once. The rearrangement uses TRBV19 and TRBJ1-1; possibly TRBD1 for D (5 bases). The CDR3 has 14 residues. CDR1 LNHDA and CDR2 SQIVND come from the germline V gene (reference sequence). V lost 2 bases and J 6 bases, leaving 13 bases between the germline ends. For the CDR3, the DNA is TGTGCCAGTAGTATAAGGCAGGGTATCGCTGAAGCTTTCTTT. Translating it yields CASSIRQGIAEAFF.

The rearrangement links TRBV2 to TRBJ2-7; TRBD2 is a possible D gene (5 bases). CDR1 is SNHLY, CDR2 FYNNEI, per germline. This CDR3 comprises 14 residues. The germline V and J ends were trimmed by 5 bases and 6 bases, with 17 bases remaining between them. CDR3 DNA: TGTGCCAGCAGTCGGAGCAGGTCCAGCGGCGAGCAGTACTTC. Protein: CASSRSRSSGEQYF. Supplemented by reference TRBV2 and TRBJ2-7, the full variable domain reads EPEVTQTPSHQVTQMGQEVILRCVPISNHLYFYWYRQILGQKVEFLVSFYNNEISEKSEIFDDQFSVERPDGSNFTLKIRSTKLEDSAMYFCASSRSRSSGEQYFGPGTRLTVT.

V usage is TRBV4-3 and J usage is TRBJ2-4; 9 positions match TRBD2. The CDR3 is made up of 15 amino acids. Trimming removed 4 bases from V and 6 bases from J; junction bases left unmatched: 7. Germline-derived CDR1 and CDR2 are LGHNA and YSLEER. As DNA, the CDR3 is TGCGCCAGCAGCCCCCCAGCGGGAGGTTCAAACATTCAGTACTTC. Amino acid sequence: CASSPPAGGSNIQYF.

The chain carries TRBV20-1 and TRBJ1-1, with 9 bases aligning to TRBD1. V shed 6 bases and J 8 bases; nucleotides not matched to a gene: 13. Germline V gene lookup returns CDR1 DFQATT and CDR2 SNEGSKA (reference sequence). CDR3 length equals 14 residues. The CDR3 bases are TGCAGTGCGAACACTCCGGGACAGGGATCCGAAGCTTTCTTT. Protein sequence: CSANTPGQGSEAFF.

The chain links TRBV20-1 to TRBJ1-1, with 7 nucleotides matching TRBD1. The CDR3 contains 12 residues. Trimming took 4 bases from V and 6 from J; bases not matched to a gene: 5. From germline, CDR1 is DFQATT and CDR2 SNEGSKA (reference sequence). The DNA for the CDR3 is TGCAGTGCTAACAGGGGATTGGCTGAAGCTTTCTTT. Encoded protein: CSANRGLAEAFF.

J is TRBJ1-5 and V is TRBV6-1; no firm D call. Between the trimmed V and J ends, which lost 6 bases and 7 bases, there was a span of 19 bases. CDR1 is MNHNS, CDR2 SASEGT, per germline. The CDR3 runs to 15 residues. CDR3 DNA: TGTGCCAGCAGAAAACCGGGAGAGCCAGGACAGCCCCAGCATTTT. Amino acids: CASRKPGEPGQPQHF.

The rearrangement links TRBV7-3 to TRBJ2-5; no reliable D call. CDR1 and CDR2 (germline): SGHTA, FQGTGA. CDR3 length: 14 residues. Trimming took off 11 bases at V and 5 bases at J, with 21 bases between the two ends. CDR3 in DNA: TGTGCCCGCCCCGCTGGTATAGAATCCGAGACCCAGTACTTC. Translation gives CARPAGIESETQYF.

The chain joins TRBV7-9 to TRBJ2-5, with D unresolved. V was shortened by 3 bases and J by 0 bases, with 2 bases between the two germline ends. Germline assignment: CDR1 SEHNR and CDR2 FQNEAQ (reference sequence). The CDR3 runs 12 residues. The CDR3 DNA sequence: TGTGCCAGCAGCTTTGACCAAGAGACCCAGTACTTC. It codes for CASSFDQETQYF. The variable domain in full, completed from reference TRBV7-9 and TRBJ2-5, reads DTGVSQNPRHKITKRGQNVTFRCDPISEHNRLYWYRQTLGQGPEFLTYFQNEAQLEKSRLLSDRFSAERPKGSFSTLEIQRTEQGDSAMYLCASSFDQETQYFGPGTRLLVL.

The rearrangement uses TRBV19 and TRBJ2-5; TRBD2 matches at 8 bases. The CDR3 covers 15 residues. J lost 5 bases, V lost 5 bases, and 10 bases had no gene match. Germline values: CDR1 LNHDA, CDR2 SQIVND (reference sequence). The CDR3 is CASSPQAGGLETQYF. CDR3 DNA: TGTGCCAGTAGTCCCCAGGCGGGGGGCTTGGAGACCCAGTACTTC.

The J gene is TRBJ2-1, the V gene TRBV27; no firm D call. The last part of the DNA fits TRBJ2-7 better; the J call may be wrong. The V gene's germline CDR1 is MNHEY and CDR2 SMNVEV (reference sequence). The CDR3 contains 14 residues. The DNA of the CDR3 is TGTGCCAGCAGTTTATTAAGCCGTCCTTGGGAGCAGTACTTC. This encodes CASSLLSRPWEQYF.

The CDR3 sequence: CASSLGRQGATHGYTF. CDR3 sequence (DNA): TGTGCCAGCAGCTTAGGTCGCCAGGGAGCAACCCATGGCTACACCTTC. This chain joins TRBV7-2 and TRBJ1-2, with D possibly matching TRBD1 (5 bases). The V gene lost 1 base and the J gene lost 6 bases, with 18 bases spanning the gap. Germline V gives CDR1 SGHTA, CDR2 FQGNSA. This CDR3 is built from 16 residues.